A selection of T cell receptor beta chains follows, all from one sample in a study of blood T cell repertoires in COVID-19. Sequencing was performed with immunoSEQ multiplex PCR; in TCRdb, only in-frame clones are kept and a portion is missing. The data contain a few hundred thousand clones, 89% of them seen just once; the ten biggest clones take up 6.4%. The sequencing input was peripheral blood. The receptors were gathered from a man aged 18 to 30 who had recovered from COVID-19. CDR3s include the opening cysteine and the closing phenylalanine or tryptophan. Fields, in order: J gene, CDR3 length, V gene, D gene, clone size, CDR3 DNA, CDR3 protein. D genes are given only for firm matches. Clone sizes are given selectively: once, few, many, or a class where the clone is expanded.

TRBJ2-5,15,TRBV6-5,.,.,TGTGCCAGCAGTTACCCGCAGGGTGTAGTAGAGACCCAGTACTTC,CASSYPQGVVETQYF
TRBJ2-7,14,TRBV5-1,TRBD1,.,TGCGCCAGCGCCCCCGACAGGGCTAGCTACGAGCAGTACTTC,CASAPDRASYEQYF
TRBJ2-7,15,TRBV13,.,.,TGTGCCAGCAGCTTAGGCCCTAACCGACAAAGCGAGCAGTACTTC,CASSLGPNRQSEQYF
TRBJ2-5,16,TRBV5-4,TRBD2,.,TGTGCCAGCAGCTTGCAGCGGGGGGCTCGGAGTGAGACCCAGTACTTC,CASSLQRGARSETQYF
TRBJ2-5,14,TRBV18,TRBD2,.,TGTGCCAGCTCACCCGGACTAGCGGAAGAGACCCAGTACTTC,CASSPGLAEETQYF
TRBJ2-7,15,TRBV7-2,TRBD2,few,TGTGCCAGCAGCTTAGGGGGGACTAGCGGGAACGAGCAGTACTTC,CASSLGGTSGNEQYF
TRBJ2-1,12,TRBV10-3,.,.,TGTGCCATCAGAAATAGCGGCAATGAGCAGTTCTTC,CAIRNSGNEQFF
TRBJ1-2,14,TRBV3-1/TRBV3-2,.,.,TGTGCCAGCAGCCGGGGAGGCTCTAACTATGGCTACACCTTC,CASSRGGSNYGYTF
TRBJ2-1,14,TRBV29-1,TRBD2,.,TGCAGCGTTTCAGGCGGGAGGGAGATCGATGAGCAGTTCTTC,CSVSGGREIDEQFF
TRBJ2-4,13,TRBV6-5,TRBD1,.,TGTGCCAGCACCCCAAGGGACAGGGACATTCAGTACTTC,CASTPRDRDIQYF
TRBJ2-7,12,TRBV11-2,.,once,TGTGCCAGCACGGACCTAGGGGACGAGCAGTACTTC,CASTDLGDEQYF
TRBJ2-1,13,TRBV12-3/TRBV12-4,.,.,TGTGCCAGCAGTCCCCAGAGGGGGGGTGAGCAGTTCTTC,CASSPQRGGEQFF
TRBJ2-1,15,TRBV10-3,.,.,TGTGCCATCACTGCGGGGCCAGCTGGCGTGGATGAGCAGTTCTTC,CAITAGPAGVDEQFF
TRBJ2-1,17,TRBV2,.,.,TGTGCCAGCAGACCCCCGGGCTGGCGGGAAGGCGACAATGAGCAGTTCTTC,CASRPPGWREGDNEQFF
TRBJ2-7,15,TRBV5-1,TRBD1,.,TGCGCCAGCAGCTTGGGCGGGACAGGGTCCTACGAGCAGTACTTC,CASSLGGTGSYEQYF
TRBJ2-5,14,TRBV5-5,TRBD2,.,TGTGCCAGCAGCCAACTCCCGGGGGGAGAGACCCAGTACTTC,CASSQLPGGETQYF
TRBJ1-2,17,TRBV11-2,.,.,TGTGCCAGCAGCTCCCCGGGACAACCGGGCGGGTACTATGGCTACACCTTC,CASSSPGQPGGYYGYTF
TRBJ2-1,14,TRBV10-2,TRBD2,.,TGCGCCAGCAATAGCGGGAGGGAGGTGAATGAGCAGTTCTTC,CASNSGREVNEQFF
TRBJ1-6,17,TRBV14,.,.,TGTGCCAGCAGCCAACACACGACCCTCACCGGGGGTTCACCCCTCCACTTT,CASSQHTTLTGGSPLHF
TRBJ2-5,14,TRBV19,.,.,TGTGCCAGTAGTATAGCGGAGGCATTGGGGACCCAGTACTTC,CASSIAEALGTQYF
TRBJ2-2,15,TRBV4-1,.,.,TGCGCCAGCAGCCAAGTGCAGGTTAGCACCGGGGAGCTGTTTTTT,CASSQVQVSTGELFF
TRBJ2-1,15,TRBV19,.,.,TGTGCCAGTTCAGGGGCGCACAACTCCTACAATGAGCAGTTCTTC,CASSGAHNSYNEQFF
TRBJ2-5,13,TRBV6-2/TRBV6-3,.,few,TGTGCCAGCAGTTGGGCGGGGTTAGAGACCCAGTACTTC,CASSWAGLETQYF
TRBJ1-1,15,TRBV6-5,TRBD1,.,TGTGCCAGCAGCAACATAAACAGGGGTAGCACTGAAGCTTTCTTT,CASSNINRGSTEAFF
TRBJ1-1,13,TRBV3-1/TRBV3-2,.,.,TGTGCCAGCAGCCGGGCGGGGAACACTGAAGCTTTCTTT,CASSRAGNTEAFF
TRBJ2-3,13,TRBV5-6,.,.,TGTGCCAGCTCGGCCAGAAGGGAGGATACGCAGTATTTT,CASSARREDTQYF
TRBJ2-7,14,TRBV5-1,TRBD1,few,TGCGCCAGCAGCGGAAGGGACAGGGTCTCCGAGCAGTACTTC,CASSGRDRVSEQYF
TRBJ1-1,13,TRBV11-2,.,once,TGTGCCAGCAGCTTCGTTGCGGACACTGAAGCTTTCTTT,CASSFVADTEAFF
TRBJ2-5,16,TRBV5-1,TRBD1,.,TGCGCCAGCAGCCCAGATCCCGGGACAGGGAAAGAGACCCAGTACTTC,CASSPDPGTGKETQYF
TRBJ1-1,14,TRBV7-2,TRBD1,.,TGTGCCAGCAGCTCGGGACAGCATAGCGCTGAAGCTTTCTTT,CASSSGQHSAEAFF
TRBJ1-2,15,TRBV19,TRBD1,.,TGTGCCAGTAGTAAGGACAGGGGGCACGGCTATGGCTACACCTTC,CASSKDRGHGYGYTF
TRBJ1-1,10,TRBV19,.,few,TGTGCCAGTAGCGGCACTGAAGCTTTCTTT,CASSGTEAFF
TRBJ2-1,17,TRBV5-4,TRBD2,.,TGTGCCAGCAGCTTGGACCTAGCGGGGGGGTCCCACAATGAGCAGTTCTTC,CASSLDLAGGSHNEQFF
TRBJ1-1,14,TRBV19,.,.,TGTGCCAGTAGTATAGGGGTAGGGGGCACTGAAGCTTTCTTT,CASSIGVGGTEAFF
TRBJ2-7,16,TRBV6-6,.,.,TGTGCCAGCAGTTACTCGATACCGGGGGTCGGCTACGAGCAGTACTTC,CASSYSIPGVGYEQYF
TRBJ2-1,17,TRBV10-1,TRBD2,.,TGCGCCAGCAGTGACTACGGGGCTAGCGGGTCCAAGGGGGAGCAGTTCTTC,CASSDYGASGSKGEQFF
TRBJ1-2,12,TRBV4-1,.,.,TGCGCCAGCAGCCCGCCCACGGGGGGCTACACCTTC,CASSPPTGGYTF
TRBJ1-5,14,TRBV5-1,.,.,TGCGCCAGCAGCTGGGGGGACAGCAATCAGCCCCAGCATTTT,CASSWGDSNQPQHF
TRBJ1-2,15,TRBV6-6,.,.,TGTGCCAGCAGTTACAGCGGGGGGTCTGGCTATGGCTACACCTTC,CASSYSGGSGYGYTF
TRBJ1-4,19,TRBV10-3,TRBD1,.,TGTGCCATCAGTCAAACACCGACAGGGGGGTGGACAACTAATGAAAAACTGTTTTTT,CAISQTPTGGWTTNEKLFF
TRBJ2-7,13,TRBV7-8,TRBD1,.,TGTGCCAGCAGCTGGGACAGCTCCTACGAGCAGTACTTC,CASSWDSSYEQYF
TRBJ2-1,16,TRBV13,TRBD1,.,TGTGCCAGCAGCCGCCGGGACAGGGGGCTAAACAATGAGCAGTTCTTC,CASSRRDRGLNNEQFF
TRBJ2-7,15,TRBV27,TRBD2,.,TGTGCCAGCAGTTTATCAGCGGGAGGGCCCTACGAGCAGTACTTC,CASSLSAGGPYEQYF
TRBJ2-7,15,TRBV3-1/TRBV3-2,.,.,TGTGCCAGCAGCCAAGTTCCAGCGCACCGTTACGAGCAGTACTTC,CASSQVPAHRYEQYF
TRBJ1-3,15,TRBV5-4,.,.,TGTGCCAGCAGCCTGGATATCGGCTCTGGAAACACCATATATTTT,CASSLDIGSGNTIYF
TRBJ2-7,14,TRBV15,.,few,TGTGCCACCAGCAGAGATCAGGGGCGTGAGGAGCAGTACTTC,CATSRDQGREEQYF
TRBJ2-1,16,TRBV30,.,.,TGTGCCTGGAGTCCCCTTCTAGCGGAAGGGGGCAATGAGCAGTTCTTC,CAWSPLLAEGGNEQFF
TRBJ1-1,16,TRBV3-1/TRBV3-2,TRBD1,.,TGTGCCAGCAGCCAAGAAGGGGACAGGGTGGGCACTGAAGCTTTCTTT,CASSQEGDRVGTEAFF
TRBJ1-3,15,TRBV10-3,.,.,TGTGCCATCAGCCAAACCCAGGGCTCTGGAAACACCATATATTTT,CAISQTQGSGNTIYF
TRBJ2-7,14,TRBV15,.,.,TGTGCCACCAGCAGGGCCATTAACTCCTACGAGCAGTACTTC,CATSRAINSYEQYF
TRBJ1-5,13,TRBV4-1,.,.,TGCGCCAGCAGTCACCCCTATAAACAGCCCCAGCATTTT,CASSHPYKQPQHF